This TCR beta chain was captured in a study of regulatory T cells in long-lasting Graves disease. Notes on the study in general: Reduced TCR diversity was observed in persistent Graves' patients versus newly diagnosed patients. Accuracy was possibly reduced by small sample size. Peripheral blood, not thyroid tissue, was the sole material studied.

The time point here: newly diagnosed GD, antithyroid drugs for less than 3 months. PBMC RNA served as the TCR library source. Construction of the TCR beta libraries employed iRepertoire HTBI primers in conjunction with Arm-PCR of CDR3 regions. In the original workflow: Across samples, 60 or so TRBV and 12 to 15 TRBJ segments were found. TCRdb independently ran MiXCR on the multiplex PCR reads; one entry per CDR3 protein. Clone size and V and J calls follow TCRdb, not the original study. Of 600,000 to 650,000 distinct CDR3 sequences listed, around 15% were seen once; the top ten hold around a sixth. Notes on this clonotype: Its antigen remains unidentified.

This sample also appeared in a second study, on T cells in Graves' hyperthyroidism and ophthalmopathy.

The TCR was taken from a woman aged 25 to 39 with Graves disease. The sequencing used peripheral blood mononuclear cells (PBMCs), collected at new diagnosis, from a patient treated with antithyroid drugs.

The chain's CDR3 is CSARGLAGDWGSSYEQYF. The CDR3, as DNA: TGCAGTGCTAGGGGACTAGCGGGAGACTGGGGTAGCTCCTACGAGCAGTACTTC. This chain joins TRBV20-1 and TRBJ2-7; 14 nucleotides align to TRBD2. V shed 3 bases, J shed 0 bases, and the junction held 10 bases outside the gene matches. CDR1 DFQATT and CDR2 SNEGSKA come from the germline V gene (reference sequence). The CDR3 has 18 residues.